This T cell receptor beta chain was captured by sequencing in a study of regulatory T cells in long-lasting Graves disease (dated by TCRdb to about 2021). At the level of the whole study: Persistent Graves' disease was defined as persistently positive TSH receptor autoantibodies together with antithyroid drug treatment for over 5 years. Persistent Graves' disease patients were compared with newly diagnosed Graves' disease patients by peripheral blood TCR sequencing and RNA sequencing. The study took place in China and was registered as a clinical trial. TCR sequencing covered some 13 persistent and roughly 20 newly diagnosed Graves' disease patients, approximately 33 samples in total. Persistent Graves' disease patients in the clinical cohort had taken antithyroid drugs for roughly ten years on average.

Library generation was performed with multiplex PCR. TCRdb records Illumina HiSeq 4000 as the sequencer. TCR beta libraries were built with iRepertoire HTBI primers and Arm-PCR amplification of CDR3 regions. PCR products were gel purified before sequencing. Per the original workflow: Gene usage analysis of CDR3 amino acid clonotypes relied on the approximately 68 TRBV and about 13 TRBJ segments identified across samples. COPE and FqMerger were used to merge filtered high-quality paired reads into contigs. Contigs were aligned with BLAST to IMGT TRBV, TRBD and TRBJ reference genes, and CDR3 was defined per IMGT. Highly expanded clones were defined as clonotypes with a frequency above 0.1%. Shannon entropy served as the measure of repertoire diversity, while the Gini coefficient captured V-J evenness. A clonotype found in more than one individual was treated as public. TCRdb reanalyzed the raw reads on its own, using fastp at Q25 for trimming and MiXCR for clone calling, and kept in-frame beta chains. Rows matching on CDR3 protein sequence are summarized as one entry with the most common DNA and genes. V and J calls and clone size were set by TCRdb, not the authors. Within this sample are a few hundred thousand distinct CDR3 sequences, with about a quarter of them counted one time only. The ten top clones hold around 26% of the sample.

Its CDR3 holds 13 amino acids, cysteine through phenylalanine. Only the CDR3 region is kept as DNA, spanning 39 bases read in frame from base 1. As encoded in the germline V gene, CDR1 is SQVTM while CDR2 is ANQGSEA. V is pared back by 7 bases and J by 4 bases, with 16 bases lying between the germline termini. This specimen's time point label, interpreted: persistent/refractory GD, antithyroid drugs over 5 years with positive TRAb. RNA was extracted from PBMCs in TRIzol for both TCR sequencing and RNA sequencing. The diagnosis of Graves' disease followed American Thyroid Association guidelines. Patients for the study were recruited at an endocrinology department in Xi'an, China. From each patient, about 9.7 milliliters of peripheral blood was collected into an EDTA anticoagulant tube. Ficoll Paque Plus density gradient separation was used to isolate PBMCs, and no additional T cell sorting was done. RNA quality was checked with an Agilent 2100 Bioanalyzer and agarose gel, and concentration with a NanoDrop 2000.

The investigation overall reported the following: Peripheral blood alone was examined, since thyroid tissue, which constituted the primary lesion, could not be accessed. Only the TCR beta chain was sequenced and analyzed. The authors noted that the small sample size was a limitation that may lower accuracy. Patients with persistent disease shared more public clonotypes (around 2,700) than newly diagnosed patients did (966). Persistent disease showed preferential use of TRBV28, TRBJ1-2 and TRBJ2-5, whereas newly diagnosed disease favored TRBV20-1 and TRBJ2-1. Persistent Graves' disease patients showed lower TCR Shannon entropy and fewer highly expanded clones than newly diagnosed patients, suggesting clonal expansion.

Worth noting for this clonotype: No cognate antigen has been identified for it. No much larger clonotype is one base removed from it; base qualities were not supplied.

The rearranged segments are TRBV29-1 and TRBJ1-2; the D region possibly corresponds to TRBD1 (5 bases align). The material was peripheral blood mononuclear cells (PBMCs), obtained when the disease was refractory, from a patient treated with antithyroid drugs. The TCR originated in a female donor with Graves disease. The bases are TGCAGCGCCGCCAGGGCTGGGGCCTATGGCTACACCTTC. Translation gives CSAARAGAYGYTF.